This TCR beta chain was observed in a study of blood T cell repertoires in COVID-19 (dated by TCRdb to the early 2020s). For context, the study as a whole: Samples covering the acute and convalescent phases of COVID-19 were provided by collaborators in the United States, Italy and Spain. The prospective study material was composed of cDNA or gDNA derived from T cells, B-cell-depleted T cells, or PBMCs. The dataset comprised deeply sampled blood TCRbeta repertoires from subjects exposed to, actively infected with, or recovered from COVID-19. The repertoires were released in a freely available public database meant as a resource for research on the immune response to SARS-CoV-2. Samples were obtained from the ongoing ImmuneRACE study (first 160 participants) and from 1,254 subjects provided by 6 global collaborators. A de-identified subject ID, COVID-19 status, age in years and sex were almost always included in the sample metadata. Where available, HLA class I and class II types were obtained from metadata supplied by the sample provider rather than from assay-based typing.

Overall study outcomes, separate from this receptor: Clinical and demographic metadata were provided uncurated, with the amount varying by source and participant.

Each collaborating institution followed its own protocols to collect whole blood in K2EDTA tubes. For TCRbeta analysis, collaborators shipped samples as frozen whole blood, isolated PBMCs, or DNA extracted from either of those sample types. The CDR3 holds 15 amino acids from the cysteine to the phenylalanine. Left in the record is the CDR3 DNA by itself, 45 bases read in frame from the first base. CDR1 and CDR2 are read off the germline V gene as SGHTA and FQGNSA. V is clipped by 4 bases and J by 0 bases, and the sequence between their germline boundaries is 12 bases long. Details on this clone: Its antigen specificity is not known. Base qualities were left out, and no much larger clone turns up one base away.

TCRbeta CDR3 regions were amplified from genomic DNA by means of the immunoSEQ Assay, a bias-controlled multiplex PCR. Under the source paper's analysis protocol: The number of nucleated cells in each sample was estimated from the amplification of reference gene primers within the assay. Sequence reads were collapsed and filtered to measure the absolute abundance of every unique TCRbeta CDR3 rearrangement. For each sample, productive Simpson clonality was calculated as the square root of Simpson's diversity index across productive rearrangements. TCRdb took this table from immuneACCESS and kept in-frame rearrangements with V and J called. Such tables lack part of the clones; where checked against another copy, unresolved V genes explain under half of the gap, and the rest is unexplained. Clonal size and the V and J genes are those of that table, whereas D and trimming came from the DNA. A total of around 81,000 clones appear in this sample, roughly 82% of them only once. Together, the top ten hold about 6.9% of the sample.

The chain is encoded by TRBV7-2 joined to TRBJ1-1; the D gene is perhaps TRBD1, on 5 matching bases. The sequencing input was peripheral blood. The receptor's source is a human donor in a cohort sampled during active COVID-19. The CDR3 region: CASSSNAGMNTEAFF. The bases are TGTGCCAGCAGCTCGAACGCAGGGATGAACACTGAAGCTTTCTTT. Supplemented by the reference TRBV7-2 and TRBJ1-1 proteins around the CDR3, the complete variable domain is GAGVSQSPSNKVTEKGKDVELRCDPISGHTALYWYRQSLGQGLEFLIYFQGNSAPDKSGLPSDRFSAERTGGSVSTLTIQRTQQEDSAVYLCASSSNAGMNTEAFFGQGTRLTVV.